This entry features one TCR beta chain sequence. Its antigen specificity is not known. The sample holds no much larger clone one base away, and base qualities are not on file. Whole blood was collected in K2EDTA tubes by collaborating institutions according to the institutions' own protocols. Collaborator samples were shipped for TCRbeta analysis as frozen whole blood, isolated PBMCs, or DNA extracted from either sample type. Reading from cysteine to phenylalanine, the CDR3 counts 14 amino acids. Just CDR3 DNA is preserved here, 42 bases in frame from base 1. Relative to germline, V is 0 bases shorter and J is 4 bases shorter, with 7 bases between their ends. The germline V gene yields MGHRA for CDR1 and YSYEKL for CDR2. The sample belongs to a study of blood T cell repertoires in COVID-19 (TCRdb year 2020). Background for the entire study: Samples from collaborators originated in the United States, Italy and Spain and spanned both the acute and convalescent phases of COVID-19. The material from the prospective study consisted of cDNA or gDNA derived from T cells, B-cell-depleted T cells, or PBMCs. Subjects who had been exposed to COVID-19, were actively infected with it, or had recovered from it provided the deeply sampled blood TCRbeta repertoires that made up the dataset. The repertoires were released in a freely available public database intended as a resource for research on the immune response to SARS-CoV-2. Samples came from the ongoing ImmuneRACE study (first 160 participants) plus 1,254 subjects from 6 global collaborators. A de-identified subject ID, COVID-19 status, age in years and sex were almost always included in the sample metadata. HLA class I and class II types, where available, came from metadata supplied by the sample provider rather than from assay-based typing.

TCRbeta CDR3 regions were amplified from genomic DNA by means of the immunoSEQ Assay, a bias-controlled multiplex PCR. Per the original workflow: The number of nucleated cells in each sample was estimated by amplification of reference gene primers within the assay. Sequence reads were collapsed and filtered to measure the absolute abundance of every unique TCRbeta CDR3 rearrangement. For each sample, productive Simpson clonality was calculated as the square root of Simpson's diversity index over productive rearrangements. Sourced from immuneACCESS, this table was stored by TCRdb with only in-frame sequences that have V and J called. A share of the clones is absent; for the studies checked, an unresolved V gene accounts for under half, and the remainder has no known explanation. From that table come the V and J calls and clone size; the DNA was used to work out D and trimming. This sample lists 210,000 or so clones; roughly nine tenths were detected once. The ten largest clones take up 2% to 2.5% of the sample.

Summary of the overall study and its limitations: Clinical and demographic metadata were provided uncurated, with the amount varying by source and participant.

The clonotype originates from a woman in her forties or fifties with acute or convalescent COVID-19. The chain is assembled from TRBV4-1 and TRBJ2-1, with no reliable assignment of the D segment. Sample: peripheral blood. The sequenced DNA: TGCGCCAGCAGCCAAGATCCTGTTTACAATGAGCAGTTCTTC. Its translation reads: CASSQDPVYNEQFF.